This passage covers 11 T cell receptor beta chains from one sample sequenced in a study of cytomegalovirus exposure and HLA in healthy donors. PCR amplification relied on 60 Vbeta primers (plus 13 Jbeta primers). Clones were read by immunoSEQ multiplex PCR, and TCRdb kept only the in-frame ones, dropping some. Of about 130,000 clones in the sample, around 70% are singletons; the top ten hold roughly 2%. Sequenced sample: PBMCs. The receptors were sampled from a woman aged 40-49 years in good health and CMV-seropositive.

The chain employs TRBV28 and TRBJ2-2; D possibly corresponds to TRBD2 (6 bases). There are 14 residues in the CDR3. Looked up from germline, CDR1 is MDHEN and CDR2 is SYDVKM. The V and J ends lost 5 bases and 7 bases respectively, with 14 bases between them. CDR3 residues: CASSPRRDVGELFF. The CDR3 DNA sequence: TGTGCCAGCAGTCCACGGAGGGATGTCGGGGAGCTGTTTTTT.

This clone was recorded a few times. V gene TRBV28 combines with J gene TRBJ2-5, with TRBD1 identical over 10 bases. The DNA end favors TRBJ2-7, so the J call may be wrong. Germline V lookup: CDR1 MDHEN, CDR2 SYDVKM. CDR3 length: 15 residues. The CDR3 sequence: CASSLWGQGPYEQYF. The CDR3 DNA sequence: TGTGCCAGCAGTTTATGGGGACAGGGGCCCTACGAGCAGTACTTC.

V is TRBV6-6 and J is TRBJ2-6; D unresolved. The CDR3 runs to 15 residues. Trimming took 5 bases from V and 0 from J, leaving 8 bases between them. Germline V gives CDR1 MNHNY, CDR2 SVGAGI (reference sequence). In DNA form, the CDR3 reads TGTGCCAGCAGTACAACCAACTCTGGGGCCAACGTCCTGACTTTC. Its translation is CASSTTNSGANVLTF.

The chain has TRBV5-6 and TRBJ1-2; D might be TRBD1 (6 bases). The CDR3 length is 13 residues. Germline CDR1 reads SGHDT; CDR2 reads YYEEEE. The V gene lost 4 bases and the J gene lost 6 bases, with 13 bases spanning the gap. For the CDR3, the DNA is TGTGCCAGCAGCCCGGACAGTCCTAATGGCTACACCTTC. Protein product: CASSPDSPNGYTF. The whole variable domain, remainder taken from reference TRBV5-6 and TRBJ1-2, is DAGVTQSPTHLIKTRGQQVTLRCSPKSGHDTVSWYQQALGQGPQFIFQYYEEEERQRGNFPDRFSGHQFPNYSSELNVNALLLGDSALYLCASSPDSPNGYTFGSGTRLTVV.

This clone was detected only a few times. This chain uses TRBV4-3 with TRBJ2-7, with 8 bases that match TRBD2. This CDR3 comprises 16 residues. The V segment lost 0 bases and the J segment 2 bases; nucleotides outside the gene matches: 6. Germline CDR1 and CDR2: LGHNA and YSLEER. CDR3 protein: CASSQDLGTRAYEQYF. CDR3 DNA: TGCGCCAGCAGCCAAGATTTAGGGACTAGAGCCTACGAGCAGTACTTC.

This chain links TRBV5-1 with TRBJ1-1, with D tentatively TRBD1 (6 bases). The ends were cut back, 4 bases at V and 4 bases at J, with 20 bases in the middle. This CDR3 comprises 16 residues. CDR1 is SGHRS and CDR2 is YFSETQ in the germline V gene. DNA of the CDR3: TGCGCCAGCAGCCCCATGACAGGCCGAGGGACCACTGAAGCTTTCTTT. Translated: CASSPMTGRGTTEAFF.

In its sample, this clone was seen once. The genes are TRBV10-3 and TRBJ2-5; 7 bases agree with TRBD2. Losses at the gene ends were 3 bases for V and 5 bases for J; bases not matched to a gene: 9. The germline gives CDR1 ENHRY, CDR2 SYGVKD. The CDR3 covers 15 residues. The chain's CDR3 is CAISDPGGTLETQYF. DNA of the CDR3: TGTGCCATCAGTGACCCCGGGGGGACCCTGGAGACCCAGTACTTC.

V gene TRBV10-3 combines with J gene TRBJ2-3, with D possibly being TRBD2 (7 bases). V was clipped by 3 bases and J by 2 bases, with 12 bases between them. Germline-derived CDR1 and CDR2 are ENHRY and SYGVKD. This CDR3 spans 15 amino acids. The chain's CDR3 is CAISDGGRYTDTQYF. CDR3 DNA sequence: TGTGCCATCAGTGACGGGGGGCGGTACACAGATACGCAGTATTTT.

CDR3 residues: CASSVAQGGTGAANTGELFF. For the CDR3, the DNA is TGTGCCAGCAGCGTAGCTCAAGGGGGCACAGGAGCCGCGAACACCGGGGAGCTGTTTTTT. The chain links TRBV9 to TRBJ2-2; TRBD1 aligns across 7 bases. Germline lookup yields CDR1 SGDLS and CDR2 YYNGEE. With 0 bases clipped from V and 0 bases from J, the junction kept 14 bases outside the gene matches. The CDR3 is 20 amino acids. The full variable domain, completed using reference TRBV9 and TRBJ2-2, is DSGVTQTPKHLITATGQRVTLRCSPRSGDLSVYWYQQSLDQGLQFLIQYYNGEERAKGNILERFSAQQFPDLHSELNLSSLELGDSALYFCASSVAQGGTGAANTGELFFGEGSRLTVL.

The rearrangement uses TRBV5-1 and TRBJ1-4, with D unclear. This CDR3 region has 14 residues. Trimming took off 0 bases at V and 5 bases at J, with 8 bases between the two ends. CDR1 is SGHRS, CDR2 YFSETQ, per germline. The CDR3 here is CASSLGGENEKLFF. DNA for the CDR3: TGCGCCAGCAGCTTGGGTGGAGAAAATGAAAAACTGTTTTTT.

In this sample, this clone turned up a few times. V and J are TRBV27 and TRBJ2-7; 7 bases fit TRBD1. The V and J ends lost 5 bases and 6 bases, in that order; junction bases with no gene match: 13. There are 15 residues in the CDR3. Germline CDR1 reads MNHEY; CDR2 reads SMNVEV (reference sequence). The CDR3 reads CASSPRPDRAGEQYF. CDR3 bases: TGTGCCAGCAGTCCCCGGCCCGACAGGGCGGGCGAGCAGTACTTC.